This TCR beta chain emerged from a study of vaccination and CD4 T cells after COVID-19. Study summary: A vaccine, either BNT162b2 or mRNA-1273, was given to participants in two doses. Stimulation used overlapping spike peptides from SARS-CoV-2, HCoV-NL63, HCoV-OC43 and HCoV-229E.

Treatment described: roughly 11-day PBMC culture with coronavirus spike peptide pools or control peptides (ViraFEST assay). Cultured CD4+ T-cell DNA underwent Oncomine TCR Beta short-read sequencing. TCRdb fed the PCR reads into MiXCR, producing one record per CDR3 protein. Of approximately 21,000 distinct CDR3 sequences in the sample, around 53% are singletons; the top ten hold 15% to 20%. Regarding this clonotype: Its specificity is not known.

Germline lookup yields CDR1 SNHLY and CDR2 FYNNEI. The CDR3 totals 12 residues. Between the trimmed V and J ends, which lost 6 bases and 3 bases, there was a span of 9 bases. The rearrangement links TRBV2 to TRBJ2-7; D remains unclear. The sequence came from a human donor who had recovered from COVID-19. The specimen was CD4+ T cells from blood, cultured in vitro. CDR3 sequence reads: CASSADHYEQYF. In DNA form, the CDR3 reads TGTGCCAGCAGCGCAGATCACTACGAGCAGTACTTC.